One sample yielded the 17 T cell receptor beta chains listed below, sequenced in a study of radiotherapy plus CTLA-4 blockade in lung cancer. The assay was immunoSEQ multiplex PCR, and TCRdb's table has in-frame clones only and misses some. The sample lists 60,000 to 70,000 clones, around three quarters occurring once. The sample here was peripheral blood, taken from a patient treated with radiotherapy plus ipilimumab. The origin of the receptors is a human donor with non-small cell lung cancer who had a complete response to radiotherapy plus ipilimumab.

The chain carries TRBV5-5 and TRBJ1-2; D unresolved. V lost 4 bases, J lost 8 bases, and 21 bases lay in between. Germline CDR1 is SGHKS and CDR2 is YYEKEE (reference sequence). CDR3 length equals 15 residues. This CDR3 is CASSPYPVGSIGYTF. The CDR3, as DNA: TGTGCCAGCAGCCCATACCCCGTAGGGAGTATAGGCTACACCTTC. Supplemented by reference TRBV5-5 and TRBJ1-2, the full variable domain reads DAGVTQSPTHLIKTRGQQVTLRCSPISGHKSVSWYQQVLGQGPQFIFQYYEKEERGRGNFPDRFSARQFPNYSSELNVNALLLGDSALYLCASSPYPVGSIGYTFGSGTRLTVV.

The CDR3 region has the DNA TGTGCCAGCAGTGAAAGTAAGGGTGGGCACACTGAAGCTTTCTTT. Protein product: CASSESKGGHTEAFF. This chain joins TRBV2 and TRBJ1-1, with no clear D. The V gene's germline CDR1 is SNHLY and CDR2 FYNNEI. The CDR3 is made up of 15 amino acids. V shed 2 bases and J shed 3 bases, with 13 bases lying between them.

The V gene is TRBV15, the J gene TRBJ1-4; tentatively, D is TRBD1 (5 bases). From germline, CDR1 is LNHNV and CDR2 YYDKDF (reference sequence). Trimming cost V 5 bases and J 7 bases, with 14 bases left between them. The CDR3 runs 14 residues. This chain's CDR3 is CATSPQETGEKLFF. CDR3 bases: TGTGCCACCAGCCCACAGGAGACGGGTGAAAAACTGTTTTTT. The entire variable domain, with the rest obtained from reference TRBV15 and TRBJ1-4, is as follows: DAMVIQNPRYQVTQFGKPVTLSCSQTLNHNVMYWYQQKSSQAPKLLFHYYDKDFNNEADTPDNFQSRRPNTSFCFLDIRSPGLGDTAMYLCATSPQETGEKLFFGSGTQLSVL.

The chain is built from TRBV6-6 and TRBJ2-7; 8 nucleotides match TRBD2. Germline V CDR1 and CDR2: MNHNY, SVGAGI (reference sequence). V trimming: 6 bases; J trimming: 5 bases; junction bases outside the gene matches: 12. The CDR3 is 15 residues long. This chain's CDR3 is CASRSSQRGMNEQYF. The DNA for the CDR3 is TGTGCCAGCAGGTCCTCCCAGCGGGGGATGAACGAGCAGTACTTC.

The rearrangement uses TRBV10-2 and TRBJ2-3; 9 bases fit TRBD2. Losses at the gene ends were 8 bases for V and 1 base for J; bases not matched to a gene: 10. CDR3 length: 16 residues. The germline gives CDR1 WSHSY, CDR2 SAAADI. CDR3: CASSGFQRGGTDTQYF. The CDR3 DNA is TGCGCCAGCTCGGGGTTCCAGCGGGGGGGCACAGATACGCAGTATTTT.

The chain combines TRBV7-6 with TRBJ2-5, with 7 positions matching TRBD1. The CDR3 consists of 14 residues. CDR1 and CDR2 (germline): SGHVS, FNYEAQ. The V gene end was trimmed by 4 bases and the J gene end by 5 bases; junction bases not matched to a gene: 7. The CDR3 DNA reads as TGTGCCAGCAGCTACCTGGGGACAGCGGAGACCCAGTACTTC. This encodes CASSYLGTAETQYF.

The chain has TRBV25-1 and TRBJ2-6; D is unclear. V was trimmed by 7 bases and J by 0 bases, leaving 1 base between them. The V gene's germline CDR1 is MGHDK and CDR2 SYGVNS. The CDR3 spans 12 residues. The CDR3: CASNSGANVLTF. In DNA, the CDR3 is TGTGCCAGCAACTCTGGGGCCAACGTCCTGACTTTC.

As DNA, the CDR3 is TGTGCCAGCAGTGATCAGCGGACACGGCTCTACTTC. Amino acid sequence: CASSDQRTRLYF. This sequence joins TRBV2 and TRBJ2-5; the D call may be TRBD1 or TRBD2 (5 bases each). Germline CDR1 and CDR2: SNHLY and FYNNEI. V was shortened by 3 bases and J by 14 bases, with 16 bases between the two germline ends. This CDR3 is 12 amino acids long.

This clone has only one observation. The V call is TRBV7-8, the J call TRBJ1-2, with D perhaps TRBD1 (6 bases). From germline, CDR1 is SGHVS and CDR2 FQNEAQ. This CDR3 is 14 amino acids long. V lost 5 bases and J 6 bases, leaving 16 bases between the germline ends. CDR3 coding DNA: TGTGCCAGCAGCCCATCCAGGGGAATGGATGGCTACACCTTC. Translating gives CASSPSRGMDGYTF.

This chain links TRBV4-3 with TRBJ1-2; tentatively, D is TRBD1 (6 bases). The CDR3 is 15 residues long. Germline V gene sequence: CDR1 LGHNA, CDR2 YSLEER. V lost 2 bases to trimming and J lost 4 bases, with 14 bases between them. This chain's CDR3 is CASSQYSQGGYGYTF. CDR3 bases: TGCGCCAGCAGCCAATACTCACAGGGTGGCTATGGCTACACCTTC.

The rearrangement uses TRBV19 and TRBJ1-2; TRBD1 matches 10 bases. Losses at the gene ends were 5 bases for V and 0 bases for J; bases not matched to a gene: 3. The CDR3 extends over 15 amino acids. Looked up from germline, CDR1 is LNHDA and CDR2 is SQIVND (reference sequence). The CDR3 region is CASSGDRGANYGYTF. The CDR3, as DNA: TGTGCCAGTAGTGGGGACAGGGGAGCTAACTATGGCTACACCTTC.

The chain carries TRBV5-6 and TRBJ1-4; D gene ambiguous. Germline CDR1 and CDR2: SGHDT and YYEEEE. The CDR3 has 16 amino acids. The ends were cut back, 4 bases at V and 0 bases at J, with 13 bases in the middle. The CDR3 loop is CASSLSYSATNEKLFF. The CDR3 DNA follows: TGTGCCAGCAGCCTCTCTTACTCAGCAACTAATGAAAAACTGTTTTTT.

CDR3 in DNA: TGTGCTAGTGGTTTGCTACTGGGTATGGGTATATTTGCTGAAGCTTTCTTT. The encoded protein is CASGLLLGMGIFAEAFF. The chain joins TRBV12-5 to TRBJ1-1; no reliable D call. The V end was cut by 2 bases, the J end by 6 bases, with 22 bases between. The CDR3 covers 17 residues. CDR1 and CDR2 from the germline V gene are LGHNT and FRNRAP.

V is TRBV6-5 and J is TRBJ2-1; D gene ambiguous. The CDR3 totals 14 residues. Trimming took off 3 bases at V and 5 bases at J, with 11 bases between the two ends. Germline CDR1 and CDR2: MNHEY and SVGAGI. CDR3 in DNA: TGTGCCAGCAGTTATACCGACGGAAACAATGAGCAGTTCTTC. This codes for CASSYTDGNNEQFF.

The chain couples TRBV7-2 to TRBJ1-3, with no clear D. Germline V lookup: CDR1 SGHTA, CDR2 FQGNSA. This CDR3 is built from 14 residues. V was clipped by 2 bases and J by 0 bases, with 5 bases between them. The CDR3 loop reads CASSLLSSGNTIYF. The CDR3 nucleotides read TGTGCCAGCAGCTTACTAAGCTCTGGAAACACCATATATTTT. Full variable domain (outside the CDR3, taken from reference TRBV7-2 and TRBJ1-3): GAGVSQSPSNKVTEKGKDVELRCDPISGHTALYWYRQSLGQGLEFLIYFQGNSAPDKSGLPSDRFSAERTGGSVSTLTIQRTQQEDSAVYLCASSLLSSGNTIYFGEGSWLTVV.

CDR3 loop: CASSFGQGQETQYF. CDR3 nucleotides: TGTGCCAGCAGCTTCGGACAGGGCCAAGAGACCCAGTACTTC. V and J are TRBV7-2 and TRBJ2-5; 8 bases match TRBD1. The CDR3 runs to 14 residues. The V and J ends lost 3 bases and 1 base, in that order; junction bases with no gene match: 1. Germline V gives CDR1 SGHTA, CDR2 FQGNSA.

The gene calls are TRBV10-1 and TRBJ2-6, with TRBD1 as a possible D gene (6 bases). Between the trimmed V and J ends, which lost 3 bases and 15 bases, there was a span of 12 bases. This CDR3 comprises 12 residues. CDR1 and CDR2 from the germline V gene are WNHNN and SYGVQD (reference sequence). CDR3 coding DNA: TGCGCCAGCAGTGACCCCGGACAGTCCCTGACTTTC. Translated, it gives CASSDPGQSLTF.